These T cell receptor beta chains were read from a single sample in a study of blood T cell repertoires in COVID-19. Profiling relied on immunoSEQ multiplex PCR, and the TCRdb table lists in-frame clones only, not all of them. Of about 320,000 clones listed, 87% are singletons. The sequenced sample consisted of PBMCs or T cells enriched from blood (not recorded which). The origin of the receptors is a woman aged 25 to 45 who had recovered from COVID-19. CDR3s include the opening cysteine and the closing phenylalanine or tryptophan. A D gene is named only where the DNA matches it firmly. The listing skips clone size in some rows; elsewhere it reads once, few, many or a size class.

D,V,J,size,DNA,CDR3
TRBD1,TRBV29-1,TRBJ1-1,.,TGCAGCGCCGAGACAGGGGGCGGCACTGAAGCTTTCTTT,CSAETGGGTEAFF
.,TRBV28,TRBJ1-2,.,TGTGCCAGCACCCTGCGAAGGTCCGGGAATGGCTACACCTTC,CASTLRRSGNGYTF
.,TRBV9,TRBJ2-2,once,TGTGCCAGCAGCCCCCGGGCAGGGGTGAATCTCGGGGAGCTGTTTTTT,CASSPRAGVNLGELFF
.,TRBV27,TRBJ1-4,few,TGTGCCAGCAGTTTCCTGGGCCCGCGAGAAAAACTGTTTTTT,CASSFLGPREKLFF
TRBD1,TRBV30,TRBJ1-2,.,TGTGCCTGGAGTCACAGGGGGCCAAGTTATGGCTACACCTTC,CAWSHRGPSYGYTF
.,TRBV30,TRBJ1-1,.,TGTGCCTGGAGTCTAAGTATGAACACTGAAGCTTTCTTT,CAWSLSMNTEAFF
.,TRBV15,TRBJ2-7,.,TGTGCCACCAGCAGAGGGGTGGTGGGGGGCGAGCAGTACTTC,CATSRGVVGGEQYF
.,TRBV7-9,TRBJ1-2,.,TGTGCCAGCATCAACTTTGGAGGGGAGGGCTACACCTTC,CASINFGGEGYTF
.,TRBV10-2,TRBJ1-1,once,TGCGCCAGCAGTGACTACCTCAACCGTGAAGCTTTCTTT,CASSDYLNREAFF
.,TRBV5-1,TRBJ2-2,.,TGCGCCAGCAGCTTGGTGGAGGTCACCGGGGAGCTGTTTTTT,CASSLVEVTGELFF
TRBD1,TRBV27,TRBJ1-6,.,TGTGCCAGCAGTTTATCGGCAGCAGGGGGCACCTATAATTCACCCCTCCACTTT,CASSLSAAGGTYNSPLHF
TRBD1,TRBV7-2,TRBJ1-6,once,TGTGCCAGCAGCGTGACAGGGTATAATTCACCCCTCCACTTT,CASSVTGYNSPLHF
.,TRBV6-5,TRBJ1-5,.,TGTGCCAGCAGTTACTCGACTGGGGCTAATCAGCCCCAGCATTTT,CASSYSTGANQPQHF
.,TRBV5-1,TRBJ1-3,.,TGCGCCAGCAGCTTGGCAGGCGCCTTCTCTGGAAACACCATATATTTT,CASSLAGAFSGNTIYF
TRBD1,TRBV9,TRBJ1-2,few,TGTGCCAGCAGCGCCCTAGCGCAGGGGGCGGGCTACACCTTC,CASSALAQGAGYTF
.,TRBV11-2,TRBJ1-4,few,TGTGCCAGCAGCCGATCCCCCCGCGTCGTTGAACTGTTTTTT,CASSRSPRVVELFF